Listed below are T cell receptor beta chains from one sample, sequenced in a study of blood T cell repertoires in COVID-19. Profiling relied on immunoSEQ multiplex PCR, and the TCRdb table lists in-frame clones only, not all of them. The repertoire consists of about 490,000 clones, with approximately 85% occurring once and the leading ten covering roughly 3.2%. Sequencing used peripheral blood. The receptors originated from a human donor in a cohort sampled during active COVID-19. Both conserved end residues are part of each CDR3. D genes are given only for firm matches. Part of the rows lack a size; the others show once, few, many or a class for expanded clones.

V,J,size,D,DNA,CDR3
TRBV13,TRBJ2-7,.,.,TGTGCCAGCAGCTTATTTTCGGCAGGGCGATCCTACGAGCAGTACTTC,CASSLFSAGRSYEQYF
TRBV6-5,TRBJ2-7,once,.,TGTGCCAGCCTCCTCCAGTCCTACGAGCAGTACTTC,CASLLQSYEQYF
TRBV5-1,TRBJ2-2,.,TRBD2,TGCGCCAGCATCGCCGGCGGGGGTCCGAACACCGGGGAGCTGTTTTTT,CASIAGGGPNTGELFF
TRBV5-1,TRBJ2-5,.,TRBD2,TGCGCCAGCAGCATATCCGGGACTATCGGGGAGACCCAGTACTTC,CASSISGTIGETQYF
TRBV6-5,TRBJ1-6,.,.,TGTGCCAGCAGTTACGCCCTGGGGCAGGATAATTCACCCCTCCACTTT,CASSYALGQDNSPLHF
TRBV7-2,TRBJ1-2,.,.,TGTGCCAGCAGCCCCTTCGCGGAGAGCTATGGCTACACCTTC,CASSPFAESYGYTF
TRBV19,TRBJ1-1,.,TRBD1,TGTGCCAGTAGTATCCTCCTGGGACAGACTACGAACACTGAAGCTTTCTTT,CASSILLGQTTNTEAFF
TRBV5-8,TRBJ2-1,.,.,TGTGCCAGCAGCTTGGCCGTGCGGAGGTACAATGAGCAGTTCTTC,CASSLAVRRYNEQFF
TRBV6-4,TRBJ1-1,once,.,TGTGCCAGCGGACTCGGCCAGCCAGCTTTCTTT,CASGLGQPAFF
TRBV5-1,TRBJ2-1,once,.,TGCGCCAGCAGCTTAGTGGGTGCCGGGAGCTATGAGCAGTTCTTC,CASSLVGAGSYEQFF
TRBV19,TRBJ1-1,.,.,TGTGCCAGTAGTATGTGGAGAACTGAAGCTTTCTTT,CASSMWRTEAFF
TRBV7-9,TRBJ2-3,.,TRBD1,TGTGCCAGCAGCCCCCATACAGGGGATAATACGCAGTATTTT,CASSPHTGDNTQYF
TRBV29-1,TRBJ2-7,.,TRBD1,TGCAGCGTTACACCGGGACAGGGGGAGAACGAGCAGTACTTC,CSVTPGQGENEQYF
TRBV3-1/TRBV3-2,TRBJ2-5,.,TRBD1,TGTGCCAGCAGCCAAGGGGGACAGAGTCAAGAGACCCAGTACTTC,CASSQGGQSQETQYF
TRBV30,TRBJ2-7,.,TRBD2,TGTGCCTGGAGTTCGGCGGGAGGGCCGTACGAGCAGTACTTC,CAWSSAGGPYEQYF
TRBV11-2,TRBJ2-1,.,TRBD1,TGTGCCAGCAGCCGGGACAGGTACAATGAGCAGTTCTTC,CASSRDRYNEQFF
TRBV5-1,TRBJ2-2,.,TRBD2,TGCGCCAGCAGCTACTACACTAGCGGGAGAGGTCCGCGGACCGGGGAGCTGTTTTTT,CASSYYTSGRGPRTGELFF
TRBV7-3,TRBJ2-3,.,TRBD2,TGTGCCAGCAGCTCGATAGCGGGGGCGAGCACAGATACGCAGTATTTT,CASSSIAGASTDTQYF
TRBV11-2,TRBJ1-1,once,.,TGTGCCAGCAGCTTAGTAGGCAGGGGTATAACTGAAGCTTTCTTT,CASSLVGRGITEAFF
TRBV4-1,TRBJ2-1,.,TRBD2,TGCGCCAGCAGCCAAGTACGACTAGCGGTATACAATGAGCAGTTCTTC,CASSQVRLAVYNEQFF
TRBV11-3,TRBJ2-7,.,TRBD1,TGTGCCAGCAGCTCGACTCGGACAGGGTCCCACGAGCAGTACTTC,CASSSTRTGSHEQYF
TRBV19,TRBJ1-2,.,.,TGTGCCAGTAGTATCGGCGGGGAACTTTTTAAGGATGGCTACACCTTC,CASSIGGELFKDGYTF
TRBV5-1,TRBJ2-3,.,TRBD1,TGCGCCAGCAGCTTACGACAGGGGGGCACAGATACGCAGTATTTT,CASSLRQGGTDTQYF
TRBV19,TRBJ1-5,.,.,TGTGCCAGTAGTGCCACCGTGGGCCACCCCCAGCATTTT,CASSATVGHPQHF
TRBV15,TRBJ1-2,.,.,TGTGCCACCAGCATGGGACCAGGGAGGGGTGGCTACACCTTC,CATSMGPGRGGYTF
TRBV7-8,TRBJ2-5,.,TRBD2,TGTGCCAGCAGCTGGAGCGGGAGGGGGGAGACCCAGTACTTC,CASSWSGRGETQYF
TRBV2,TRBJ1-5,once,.,TGTGCCAGCAGTGAAGGCCAGTCTAGCAATCAGCCCCAGCATTTT,CASSEGQSSNQPQHF
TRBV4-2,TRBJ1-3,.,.,TGTGCCAGCAGCCAAACAGACAGAAACACCATATATTTT,CASSQTDRNTIYF
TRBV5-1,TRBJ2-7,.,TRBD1,TGCGCCAGCAGCGGTTACAGGGGGCAGGACGAGCAGTACTTC,CASSGYRGQDEQYF
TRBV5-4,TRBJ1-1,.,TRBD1,TGTGCCAGCAGCTTACAGGGGGTGATTGAAGCTTTCTTT,CASSLQGVIEAFF
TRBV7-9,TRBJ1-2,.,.,TGTGCCAGCAGCTTAGCGGCAGGTGGCTACACCTTC,CASSLAAGGYTF
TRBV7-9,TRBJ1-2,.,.,TGTGCCAGCAGCCAAGTAGGGGGTACTGGCTACACCTTC,CASSQVGGTGYTF
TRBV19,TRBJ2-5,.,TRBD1,TGTGCCAGTAGACCTACAGGGGAAGAGACCCAGTACTTC,CASRPTGEETQYF
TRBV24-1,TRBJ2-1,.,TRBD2,TGTGCCACCAGTGATTTCGGACTAGCGGGAGAGTATGAGCAGTTCTTC,CATSDFGLAGEYEQFF
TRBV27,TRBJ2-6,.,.,TGTGCCAGCAGTTTATCGGCGAGGTTCTCTGGGGCCAACGTCCTGACTTTC,CASSLSARFSGANVLTF
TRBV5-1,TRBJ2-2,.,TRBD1,TGCGCCAGCACCCGGGAAGGGGGCCCGAACACCGGGGAGCTGTTTTTT,CASTREGGPNTGELFF
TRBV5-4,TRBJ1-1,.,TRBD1,TGTGCCAGCAGCTCCGCACAGGGGACAGGTCGGAACACTGAAGCTTTCTTT,CASSSAQGTGRNTEAFF
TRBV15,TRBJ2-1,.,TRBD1,TGTGCCATACAAACAGGGGCGCCGTACAATGAGCAGTTCTTC,CAIQTGAPYNEQFF
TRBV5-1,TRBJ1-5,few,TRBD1,TGCGCCAGCAGCTCCGTAAGGACAGGGGGCTATTTAGGCGTAAATCAGCCCCAGCATTTT,CASSSVRTGGYLGVNQPQHF
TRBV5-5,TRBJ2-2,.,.,TGTGCCAGCAGCTTAGTGGGACATTCTTCAAGAAACACCGGGGAGCTGTTTTTT,CASSLVGHSSRNTGELFF
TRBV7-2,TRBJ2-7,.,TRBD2,TGTGCCAGTGCCGGGGGGGCATTGTTGCACGAGCAGTACTTC,CASAGGALLHEQYF
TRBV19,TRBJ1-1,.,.,TGTGCCAGTAGTATAGGCGGGGGGCTCTGGAACACTGAAGCTTTCTTT,CASSIGGGLWNTEAFF
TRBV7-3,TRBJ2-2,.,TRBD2,TGTGCCAGCAGCCAAGGACTAGCAAACACCGGGGAGCTGTTTTTT,CASSQGLANTGELFF
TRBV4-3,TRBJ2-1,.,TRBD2,TGCGCCAGCAGCCAAGATACGGCGGGAGGGTACTATGAGCAGTTCTTC,CASSQDTAGGYYEQFF
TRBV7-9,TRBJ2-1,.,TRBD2,TGTGCCAGCAGCTATCAGCGGGAGGATGAGCAGTTCTTC,CASSYQREDEQFF
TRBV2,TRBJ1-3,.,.,TGTGCCAGCAGCCAAGGGGTCTCTGGAAACACCATATATTTT,CASSQGVSGNTIYF
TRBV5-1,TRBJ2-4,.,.,TGCGCCAGCAGCTTGAACAGGAGGGAAGCCAAAAACATTCAGTACTTC,CASSLNRREAKNIQYF
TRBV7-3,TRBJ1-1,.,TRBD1,TGTGCCAGCAGCTTCGTAGCAGGGGGCCGGACTGAAGCTTTCTTT,CASSFVAGGRTEAFF
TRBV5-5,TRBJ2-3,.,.,TGTGCCAGCAGCTTGGACAGACGCACAGATACGCAGTATTTT,CASSLDRRTDTQYF
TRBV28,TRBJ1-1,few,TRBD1,TGTGCCAGCAGCTCCGGACAGGGAGGGGGAATGGGTGCTTTCTTT,CASSSGQGGGMGAFF